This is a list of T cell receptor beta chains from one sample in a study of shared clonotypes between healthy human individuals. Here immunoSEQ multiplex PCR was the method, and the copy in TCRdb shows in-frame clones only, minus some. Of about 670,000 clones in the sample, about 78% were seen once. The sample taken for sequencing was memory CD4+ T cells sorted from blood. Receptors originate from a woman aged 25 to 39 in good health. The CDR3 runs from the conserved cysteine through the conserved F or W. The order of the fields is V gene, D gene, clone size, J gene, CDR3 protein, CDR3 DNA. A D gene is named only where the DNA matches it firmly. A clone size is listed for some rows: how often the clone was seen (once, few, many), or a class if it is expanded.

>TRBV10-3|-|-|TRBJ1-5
CAISEQLISTNQPQHF
TGTGCCATCAGTGAACAGTTAATTAGCACAAATCAGCCCCAGCATTTT
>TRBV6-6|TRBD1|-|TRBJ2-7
CASSSSGQGNEQYF
TGTGCCAGCAGTTCCTCGGGACAGGGGAACGAGCAGTACTTC
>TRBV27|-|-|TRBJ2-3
CASSSRVITRTDTQYF
TGTGCCAGCAGTTCCAGGGTGATTACCCGCACAGATACGCAGTATTTT
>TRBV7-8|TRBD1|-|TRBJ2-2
CASSLQGATGELFF
TGTGCCAGCAGCTTACAGGGGGCCACCGGGGAGCTGTTTTTT
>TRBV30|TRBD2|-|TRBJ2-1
CAWSVGLARELYNEQFF
TGTGCCTGGAGTGTGGGGCTGGCGCGGGAGCTGTACAATGAGCAGTTCTTC
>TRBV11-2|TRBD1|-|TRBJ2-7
CASSSRDRISYEQYF
TGTGCCAGCAGCTCTAGGGACAGGATCTCCTACGAGCAGTACTTC
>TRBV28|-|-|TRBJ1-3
CASRSSLAGNTIYF
TGTGCCAGCAGATCGTCTTTGGCTGGAAACACCATATATTTT
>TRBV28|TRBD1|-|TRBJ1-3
CASSPRGRGNTIYF
TGTGCCAGCAGCCCCAGGGGGCGTGGAAACACCATATATTTT
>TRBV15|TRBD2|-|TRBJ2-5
CATSRESNLAGWETQYF
TGTGCCACCAGCAGAGAAAGTAATTTAGCGGGGTGGGAGACCCAGTACTTC
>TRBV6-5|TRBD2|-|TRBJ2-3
CASSLLAERNTQYF
TGTGCCAGCAGCCTACTAGCGGAGAGGAATACGCAGTATTTT
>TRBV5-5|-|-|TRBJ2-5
CASSPQGKETQYF
TGTGCCAGCAGCCCACAGGGAAAAGAGACCCAGTACTTC
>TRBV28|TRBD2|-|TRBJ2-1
CASSQPGLGYNEQFF
TGTGCCAGCAGTCAACCGGGACTAGGGTACAATGAGCAGTTCTTC
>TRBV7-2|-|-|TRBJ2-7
CASSEGSSATYEQYF
TGTGCCAGCAGCGAGGGGTCTAGCGCGACCTACGAGCAGTACTTC
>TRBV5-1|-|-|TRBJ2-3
CASSRGRSTDTQYF
TGCGCCAGCAGCCGAGGAAGAAGCACAGATACGCAGTATTTT
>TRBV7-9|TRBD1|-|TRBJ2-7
CASSRTGLGEQYF
TGTGCCAGCAGCAGGACAGGGTTAGGAGAGCAGTACTTC
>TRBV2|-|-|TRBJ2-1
CASRVDMDEQFF
TGTGCCAGCAGGGTCGATATGGATGAGCAGTTCTTC
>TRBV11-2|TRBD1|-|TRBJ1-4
CASNPTGGTEKLFF
TGTGCCAGCAATCCGACAGGGGGAACTGAAAAACTGTTTTTT
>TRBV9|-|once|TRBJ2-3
CASTRRSWGSTDTQYF
TGTGCCAGTACCCGTAGGTCTTGGGGTAGCACAGATACGCAGTATTTT
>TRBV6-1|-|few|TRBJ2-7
CASSGPRPPYEQYF
TGTGCCAGCAGTGGCCCTCGACCGCCCTACGAGCAGTACTTC
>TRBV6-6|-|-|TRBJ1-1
CASSSAGEPFF
TGTGCCAGCAGTTCTGCAGGGGAGCCTTTCTTT
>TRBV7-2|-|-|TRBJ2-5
CASSPSNQETQYF
TGTGCCAGCAGCCCATCGAACCAAGAGACCCAGTACTTC
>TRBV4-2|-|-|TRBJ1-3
CASSTAGLSGNTIYF
TGTGCCAGCAGCACGGCAGGGCTCTCTGGAAACACCATATATTTT
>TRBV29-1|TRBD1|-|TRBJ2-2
CSVSTGGGTGELFF
TGCAGCGTTTCAACAGGGGGAGGAACCGGGGAGCTGTTTTTT
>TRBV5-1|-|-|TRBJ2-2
CASSLLASENTGELFF
TGCGCCAGCAGCTTGCTAGCTAGCGAGAACACCGGGGAGCTGTTTTTT
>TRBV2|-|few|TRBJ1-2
CAWRGMTENYGYTF
TGTGCCTGGAGAGGAATGACGGAGAACTATGGCTACACCTTC
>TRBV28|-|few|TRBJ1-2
CASSARVGGYTF
TGTGCCAGCAGTGCCAGGGTTGGTGGCTACACCTTC
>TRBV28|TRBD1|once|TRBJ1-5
CASSEDRTYQPQHF
TGTGCCAGCAGTGAGGACAGGACCTATCAGCCCCAGCATTTT
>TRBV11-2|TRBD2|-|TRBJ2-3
CASSLPLGAGGIGDTQYF
TGTGCCAGCAGCTTACCACTAGGAGCGGGAGGTATCGGGGATACGCAGTATTTT
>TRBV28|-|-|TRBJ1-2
CASRKTGIYGYTF
TGTGCCAGCCGAAAAACAGGGATCTATGGCTACACCTTC
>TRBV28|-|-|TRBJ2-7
CASSLTGSSYEQYF
TGTGCCAGCAGTTTGACAGGAAGCTCCTACGAGCAGTACTTC
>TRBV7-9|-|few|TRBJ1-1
CASSLAPPSTEAFF
TGTGCCAGCAGCTTAGCGCCCCCGTCCACTGAAGCTTTCTTT
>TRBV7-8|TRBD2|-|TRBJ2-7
CASSQTSVSPFSYEQYF
TGTGCCAGCAGCCAGACTAGCGTTTCTCCCTTCTCCTACGAGCAGTACTTC
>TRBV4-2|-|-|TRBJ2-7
CASSQDIASGLEQYF
TGTGCCAGCAGCCAAGATATCGCAAGCGGGCTCGAGCAGTACTTC
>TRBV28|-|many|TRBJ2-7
CASSLYREGYEQYF
TGTGCCAGCAGTTTATACAGGGAGGGCTACGAGCAGTACTTC
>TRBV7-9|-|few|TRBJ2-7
CASSFSRGGEQYF
TGTGCCAGCAGCTTTTCGCGAGGGGGCGAGCAGTACTTC
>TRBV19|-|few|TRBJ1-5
CASSSKQGNTQPQHF
TGTGCCAGTAGTTCTAAACAGGGCAACACGCAGCCCCAGCATTTT
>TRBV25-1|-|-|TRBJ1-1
CASFRVNTEAFF
TGTGCCAGCTTTAGGGTGAACACTGAAGCTTTCTTT
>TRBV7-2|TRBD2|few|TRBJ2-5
CASSPWTSGQETQYF
TGTGCCAGCAGCCCTTGGACTAGCGGCCAAGAGACCCAGTACTTC
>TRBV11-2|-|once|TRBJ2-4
CASSHLKRAKGTSKNIQYF
TGTGCCAGCAGCCATTTGAAGCGGGCAAAAGGGACGTCCAAAAACATTCAGTACTTC
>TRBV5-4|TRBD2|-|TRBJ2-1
CASSSPGTSVYNEQFF
TGTGCCAGCAGCTCGCCCGGGACTAGCGTCTACAATGAGCAGTTCTTC
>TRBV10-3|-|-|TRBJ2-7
CAISASTGREEPGGEYF
TGTGCCATCAGTGCCTCGACAGGGCGGGAGGAGCCGGGCGGGGAGTACTTC
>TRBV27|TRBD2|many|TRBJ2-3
CASSLYSGRRTDTQYF
TGTGCCAGCAGTTTGTATAGCGGGAGAAGGACAGATACGCAGTATTTT
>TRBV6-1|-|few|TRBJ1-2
CASRLDWTLNYGYTF
TGTGCCAGCAGGTTGGACTGGACACTTAACTATGGCTACACCTTC
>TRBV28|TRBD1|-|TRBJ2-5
CASRKPGQGETQYF
TGTGCCAGCAGGAAACCGGGACAGGGAGAGACCCAGTACTTC
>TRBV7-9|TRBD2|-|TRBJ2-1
CASSLGAGGFNEQFF
TGTGCCAGCAGCTTAGGAGCGGGAGGGTTCAATGAGCAGTTCTTC
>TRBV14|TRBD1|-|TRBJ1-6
CASSLTGRNSPLHF
TGTGCCAGCAGCCTGACAGGGCGTAATTCACCCCTCCACTTT
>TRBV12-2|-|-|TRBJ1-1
CASRLRLTGGHLKVEAFF
TGTGCAAGTCGTCTTAGATTGACAGGAGGCCATCTAAAAGTTGAAGCTTTCTTT
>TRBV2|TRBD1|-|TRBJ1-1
CASRGDRVNTEAFF
TGTGCCAGCAGGGGGGACAGGGTGAACACTGAAGCTTTCTTT
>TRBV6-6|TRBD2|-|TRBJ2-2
CASHSGTNTGELFF
TGTGCCAGCCATAGCGGGACGAACACCGGGGAGCTGTTTTTT
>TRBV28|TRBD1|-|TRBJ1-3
CASSAGTASGNTIYF
TGTGCCAGCAGTGCCGGGACAGCCTCTGGAAACACCATATATTTT
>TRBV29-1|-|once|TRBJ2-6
CSAEDSRGGANVLTF
TGCAGCGCCGAGGACAGCCGGGGTGGGGCCAACGTCCTGACTTTC
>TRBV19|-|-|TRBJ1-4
CASHKRGSPEKLFF
TGTGCCAGTCACAAGAGAGGGTCGCCTGAAAAACTGTTTTTT
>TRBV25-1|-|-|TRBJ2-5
CASSGLRGETQYF
TGTGCCAGCAGTGGCCTTCGCGGGGAGACCCAGTACTTC
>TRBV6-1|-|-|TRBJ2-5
CASSRATRETQYF
TGTGCCAGCAGCAGAGCTACTAGGGAGACCCAGTACTTC
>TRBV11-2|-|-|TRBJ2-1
CASSLEGVGAYNEQFF
TGTGCCAGCAGCTTAGAAGGGGTTGGAGCGTACAATGAGCAGTTCTTC
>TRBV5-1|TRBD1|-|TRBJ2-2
CASSLGTGGTGELFF
TGCGCCAGCAGCCTGGGGACAGGGGGAACCGGGGAGCTGTTTTTT
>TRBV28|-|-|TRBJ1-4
CASTHFGTTNEKLFF
TGTGCCAGCACCCATTTTGGGACAACTAATGAAAAACTGTTTTTT
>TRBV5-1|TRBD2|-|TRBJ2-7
CASSSGSGYEQYF
TGCGCCAGCTCTAGCGGGAGTGGCTACGAGCAGTACTTC